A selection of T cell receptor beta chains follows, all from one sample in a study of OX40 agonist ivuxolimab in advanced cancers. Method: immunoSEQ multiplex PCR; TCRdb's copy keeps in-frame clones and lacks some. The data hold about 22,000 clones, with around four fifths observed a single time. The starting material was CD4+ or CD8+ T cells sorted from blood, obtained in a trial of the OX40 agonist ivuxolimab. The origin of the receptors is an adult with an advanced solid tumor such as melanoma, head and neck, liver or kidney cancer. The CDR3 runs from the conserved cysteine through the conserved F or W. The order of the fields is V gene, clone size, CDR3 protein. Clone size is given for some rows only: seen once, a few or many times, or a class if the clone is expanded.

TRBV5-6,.,CASSPEGGTGTEAFF
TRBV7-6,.,CASSPHGVTGELFF
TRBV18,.,CASSLGLRGQNIQYF
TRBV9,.,CASSGGDNSPLHF
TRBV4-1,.,CASSQDPSGGAWETQYF
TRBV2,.,CASSEWTGTGTDTQYF
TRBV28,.,CASSVSGRTEAFF
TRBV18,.,CASSPPGRVETQYF
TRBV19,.,CASSEEGWIRFEPQHF
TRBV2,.,CASSVGQNSYNEQFF
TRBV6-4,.,CASSDEGSSYNEQFF
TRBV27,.,CASSTSVTGGYTEAFF
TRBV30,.,CAVKGPGELFF
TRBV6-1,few,CASSEFGSNSPLHF
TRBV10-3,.,CAISESMTAGLATGELFF
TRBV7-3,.,CASSRDSIGNTDTQYF
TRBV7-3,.,CASRGETGDTQYF
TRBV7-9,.,CASSPTSGVMYNEQFF
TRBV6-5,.,CASSYSDHEQFF
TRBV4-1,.,CASSARDPSYEQYF
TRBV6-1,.,CASSHKTGGFYGYTF
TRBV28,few,CASTPIDGEKRETQYF
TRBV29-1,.,CSVAFDYGYTF
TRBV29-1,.,CSVDNPEGPRGTQYF
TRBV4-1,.,CASSQEVTEVFF
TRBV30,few,CAWMGGGNTEAFF
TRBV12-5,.,CASGLVGLEQYF
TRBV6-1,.,CASMLGRYNEQFF
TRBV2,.,CASSRTGGGMNTEAFF
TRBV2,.,CASIVNTGELFF
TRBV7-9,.,CASSSGRGDQPQHF
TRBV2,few,CAITDEGEQYF
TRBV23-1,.,CASSQSNEGRAKNIQYF
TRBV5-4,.,CASSLTGYAYEQYF
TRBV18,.,CASCPLDGGLYNEQFF
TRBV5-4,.,CASSGKGAPYEQYF
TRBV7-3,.,CASSLTGTGGYEQYF
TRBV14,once,CASSSTIQQTQYF
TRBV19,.,CASSGTGVFQPQHF
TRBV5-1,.,CASSGALQSGGGEKLFF
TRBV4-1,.,CASSQKLGVPGELFF
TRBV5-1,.,CASRLYSSDEAFF
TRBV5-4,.,CASSSLTGTGGGETQYF
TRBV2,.,CASSEISGHEQYF
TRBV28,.,CASSFSGDTDTQYF
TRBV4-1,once,CASSPTGTTYEQYF
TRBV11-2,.,CASSFTGSEQYF
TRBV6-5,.,CASSSGGEQYF
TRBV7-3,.,CASSISGGPYNEQFF
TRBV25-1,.,CASSENLPPGNQPQHF
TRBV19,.,CASSMGSYSNQPQHF
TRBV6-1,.,CASSLSGNTQPQHF
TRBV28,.,CASSLDGAAGNTIYF
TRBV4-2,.,CASSQGYLAGGYNEQFF
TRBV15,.,CATSGWGGDQPGTQYF